Listed below are T cell receptor beta chains from one sample, sequenced in a study of early T cells in non-severe SARS-CoV-2 infection. TCRdb re-called the 5' RACE reads with MiXCR, one entry per CDR3 protein. Of about 77,000 distinct CDR3 sequences listed, more than 4% were seen once; the top ten hold less than 9.5%. The material sequenced was whole blood, taken at baseline. These receptors were collected from an adult who was a healthcare worker with PCR-confirmed SARS-CoV-2 infection or an uninfected control (not recorded which). The CDR3 runs from the conserved cysteine through the conserved F or W. The D gene is left open where the match is weak. Clone size is shown for a subset of rows, as once, few, many or a class of expanded clone.

size	D	V	J	CDR3	DNA
few	.	TRBV12-3/TRBV12-4	TRBJ2-6	CASSLFRLGASWANVLTF	TGTGCCAGCAGTTTATTTCGGTTGGGGGCGAGCTGGGCCAACGTCCTGACTTTC
many	TRBD2	TRBV7-6	TRBJ2-1	CASSLDLLAGVGNEQFF	TGTGCCAGCAGCTTAGACCTACTAGCGGGAGTGGGCAATGAGCAGTTCTTC
many	.	TRBV9	TRBJ1-2	CASSHKILGQTFYGYTF	TGTGCCAGCAGCCATAAGATCCTAGGACAGACTTTCTATGGCTACACCTTC
many	TRBD2	TRBV12-3/TRBV12-4	TRBJ2-1	CASSGFSGTNYYNEQFF	TGTGCCAGCAGCGGATTCTCCGGGACTAACTACTACAATGAGCAGTTCTTC
.	TRBD1	TRBV7-9	TRBJ1-2	CASSPPQFGTGGYGYTF	TGTGCCAGCAGCCCCCCACAGTTCGGGACAGGGGGTTATGGCTACACCTTC
.	.	TRBV6-5	TRBJ2-5	CASSYSSPQQGRGTQYF	TGTGCCAGCAGTTACTCTTCTCCGCAACAAGGTCGGGGGACCCAGTACTTC
few	.	TRBV20-1	TRBJ2-6	CSANGGSSGANVLTF	TGCAGTGCTAATGGCGGTAGCTCTGGGGCCAACGTCCTGACTTTC
many	TRBD1	TRBV10-2	TRBJ2-2	CASLDRDGRGPGELFF	TGCGCCAGCCTGGACAGGGACGGTCGTGGGCCCGGGGAGCTGTTTTTT
few	.	TRBV6-6	TRBJ1-1	CASRTENTEAFF	TGTGCCAGCAGGACAGAGAACACTGAAGCTTTCTTT
many	.	TRBV30	TRBJ1-4	CAWSVGEKLFF	TGTGCCTGGAGTGTAGGTGAAAAACTGTTTTTT
many	.	TRBV7-8	TRBJ1-1	CASSLVTDRNTEAFF	TGTGCCAGCAGCTTAGTTACGGACAGGAACACTGAAGCTTTCTTT
many	TRBD1	TRBV24-1	TRBJ2-7	CATGTGDEQYF	TGTGCCACGGGGACAGGGGATGAGCAGTACTTC
many	.	TRBV12-5	TRBJ2-7	CASGGAYEQYF	TGTGCTAGTGGGGGGGCCTACGAGCAGTACTTC
many	TRBD1	TRBV20-1	TRBJ2-1	CSAGQGGSYNEQFF	TGCAGTGCTGGACAGGGGGGCTCCTACAATGAGCAGTTCTTC
.	.	TRBV28	TRBJ2-2	CASSLSSAGDTGELFF	TGTGCCAGCAGTTTATCTTCGGCAGGGGACACCGGGGAGCTGTTTTTT
many	.	TRBV2	TRBJ2-6	CASSSMGAVAF	TGTGCCAGCAGTTCAATGGGGGCCGTGGCTTTC
few	.	TRBV7-2	TRBJ2-2	CASSQGGTPTRELFF	TGTGCCAGCAGTCAAGGGGGGACACCCACGCGGGAGCTGTTTTTT
many	.	TRBV20-1	TRBJ1-1	CSARLGAGSF	TGCAGTGCTAGACTAGGGGCGGGGTCCTTT
many	TRBD1	TRBV3-1	TRBJ2-6	CASSPYRGSGANVLIF	TGTGCCAGCAGCCCGTACAGGGGCTCTGGGGCCAACGTCCTGATTTTC
few	TRBD2	TRBV5-8	TRBJ2-3	CASSWPRGGSIGTDTQYF	TGTGCCAGCAGCTGGCCCCGCGGGGGTTCAATCGGCACAGATACGCAGTATTTT
.	.	TRBV7-9	TRBJ2-1	CASSLPGPTYNEQFF	TGTGCCAGCAGCTTACCGGGGCCGACCTACAATGAGCAGTTCTTC